This TCR beta chain was profiled in a study of early T cells in non-severe SARS-CoV-2 infection. Study details: Sequencing targeted bulk RNA from unsorted whole blood, leaving chains unpaired.

Regarding the study as a whole: Anti-spike CD8 responses were favored in VDJdb matching, and private and CD4 specificities were missed.

Trimming shortened V by 2 bases and J by 3 bases, and 4 bases separated the two germline ends. This CDR3 has 13 amino acids. The germline V gene encodes CDR1 MNHEY and CDR2 SVGEGT. Note on this clonotype: What it binds is not known.

Molecules of cDNA were individually given unique molecular identifiers that were attached to them. TCRdb reanalysed the 5' RACE reads using MiXCR and keeps one entry per CDR3 protein. The data show tens of thousands of distinct CDR3 sequences, less than 15% seen once. The origin of this receptor is an adult who was a healthcare worker with PCR-confirmed SARS-CoV-2 infection or an uninfected control (not recorded which). The chain has TRBV6-2 or TRBV6-3 and TRBJ2-2; no reliable D call. The sample taken for sequencing was whole blood. In nucleotides, the CDR3 is TGTGCCAGCAGTTACGGGGACACCGGGGAGCTGTTTTTT. Its translation: CASSYGDTGELFF.